The table lists the clone carrying this TCR beta chain with a few counts. Its antigen is still unknown. This entry belongs to a study of cytomegalovirus exposure and HLA in healthy donors. Study in general: Among 150 million to 200 million T cells, an earlier analysis found about 100 million unique TCR beta sequences. General study points: Sequencing artifact likely explains a cluster of highly shared sequence variants. V- and J-gene trimming of TCR beta was linked (in a later analysis) to a missense DCLRE1C variant. TCR beta sequences reportedly predicted most subjects' HLA-A and HLA-B alleles accurately.

The CDR3 extends over 10 amino acids. Vbeta (60) and Jbeta (13) primers were used in the PCR. TCRdb's table, derived via immunoSEQ multiplex PCR, lists solely in-frame clones and lacks some. The sample has approximately 150,000 clones; 79% are singletons. This TCR derives from a man aged 45 to 65 in good health and CMV-seropositive. The source material was PBMCs. The chain joins TRBV21-1 to TRBJ2-7; the table gives TRBD2 as D, unverified against the DNA. TRBV21-1 is a listed pseudogene. The CDR3 bases are TGTGCCAGCAGCAAAGTGACGGGGGGCTTC. It is translated as CASSKVTGGF.